The sequence of this T cell receptor beta chain was determined in a study of T cells in Graves' hyperthyroidism and ophthalmopathy. Notes on the study in general: Most thyroid clonotypes that were expanded above 0.001 also turned up in blood. The model's output predicted ophthalmopathy at a median of approximately 6.5 months prior to onset.

Authors of the study amplified TCR beta CDR3 regions from RNA transcripts. During a first-round RT-PCR of the TCR CDR3, the HTBI primer set was used. TCRdb recomputed calls from the multiplex PCR reads with MiXCR, one row per CDR3 protein. Of 640,000 or so distinct CDR3 sequences in the sample, around 15% were seen once. This CDR3 is 13 amino acids long. Trimming left V 11 bases short and J 0 bases short, with 11 bases between. The germline gives CDR1 MNHEY, CDR2 SMNVEV (reference sequence). The table lists this clonotype with many counts. Antigen specificity is unknown. The sequenced sample was blood. The chain combines TRBV27 with TRBJ1-5, with D unclear. The receptor was derived from a woman between 40 and 55 years old with Graves' ophthalmopathy. The CDR3 protein is CASRSYSNQPQHF. The CDR3 coding sequence is TGTGCCTCCCGGTCTTATAGCAATCAGCCCCAGCATTTT.